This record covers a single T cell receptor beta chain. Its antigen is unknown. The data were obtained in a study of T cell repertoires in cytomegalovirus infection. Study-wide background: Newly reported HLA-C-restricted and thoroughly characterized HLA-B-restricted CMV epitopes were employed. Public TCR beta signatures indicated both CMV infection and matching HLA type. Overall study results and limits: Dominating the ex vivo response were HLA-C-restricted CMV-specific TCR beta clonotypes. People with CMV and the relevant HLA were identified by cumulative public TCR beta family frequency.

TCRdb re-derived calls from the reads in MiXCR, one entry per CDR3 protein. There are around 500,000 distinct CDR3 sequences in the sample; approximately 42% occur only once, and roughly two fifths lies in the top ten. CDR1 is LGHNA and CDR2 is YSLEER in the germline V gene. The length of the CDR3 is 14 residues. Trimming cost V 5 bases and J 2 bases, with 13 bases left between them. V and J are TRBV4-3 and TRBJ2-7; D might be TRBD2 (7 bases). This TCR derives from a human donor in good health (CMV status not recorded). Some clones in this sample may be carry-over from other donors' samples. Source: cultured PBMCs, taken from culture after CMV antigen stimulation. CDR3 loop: CASSTGEGAYEQYF. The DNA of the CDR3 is TGCGCCAGCAGCACGGGGGAGGGGGCCTACGAGCAGTACTTC.